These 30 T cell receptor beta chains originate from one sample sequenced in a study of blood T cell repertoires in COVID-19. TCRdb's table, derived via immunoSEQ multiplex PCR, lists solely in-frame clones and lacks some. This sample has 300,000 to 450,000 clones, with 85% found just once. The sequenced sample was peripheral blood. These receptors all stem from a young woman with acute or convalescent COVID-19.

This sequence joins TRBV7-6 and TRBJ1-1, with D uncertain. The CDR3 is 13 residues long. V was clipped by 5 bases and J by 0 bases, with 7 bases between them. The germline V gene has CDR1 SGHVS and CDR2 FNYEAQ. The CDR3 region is CASSREVNTEAFF. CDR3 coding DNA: TGTGCCAGCAGCCGAGAAGTGAACACTGAAGCTTTCTTT. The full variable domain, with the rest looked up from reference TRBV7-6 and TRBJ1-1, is GAGVSQSPRYKVTKRGQDVALRCDPISGHVSLYWYRQALGQGPEFLTYFNYEAQQDKSGLPNDRFSAERPEGSISTLTIQRTEQRDSAMYRCASSREVNTEAFFGQGTRLTVV.

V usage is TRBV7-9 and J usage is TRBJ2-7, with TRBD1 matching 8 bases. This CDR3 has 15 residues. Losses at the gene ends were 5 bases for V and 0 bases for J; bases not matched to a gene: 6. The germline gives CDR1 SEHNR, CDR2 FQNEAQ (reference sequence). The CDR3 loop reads CASSRTDRGSYEQYF. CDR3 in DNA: TGTGCCAGCAGCCGCACAGACAGGGGCTCCTACGAGCAGTACTTC.

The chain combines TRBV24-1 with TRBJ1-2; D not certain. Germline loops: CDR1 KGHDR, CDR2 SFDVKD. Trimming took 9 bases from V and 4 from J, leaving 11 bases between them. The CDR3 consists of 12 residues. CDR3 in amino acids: CATPTEIYGYTF. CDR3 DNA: TGTGCCACCCCTACAGAGATCTATGGCTACACCTTC.

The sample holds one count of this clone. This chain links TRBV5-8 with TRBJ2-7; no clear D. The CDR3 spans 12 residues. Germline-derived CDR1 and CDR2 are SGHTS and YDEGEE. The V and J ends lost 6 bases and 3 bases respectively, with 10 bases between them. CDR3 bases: TGTGCCAGCACCGATTACGGCTACGAGCAGTACTTC. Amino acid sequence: CASTDYGYEQYF.

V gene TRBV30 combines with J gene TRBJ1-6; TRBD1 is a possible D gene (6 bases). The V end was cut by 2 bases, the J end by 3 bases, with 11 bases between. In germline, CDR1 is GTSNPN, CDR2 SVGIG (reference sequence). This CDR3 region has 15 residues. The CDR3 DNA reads TGTGCCTGGAGTTTACAGGGATTCTATAATTCACCCCTCCACTTT. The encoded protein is CAWSLQGFYNSPLHF.

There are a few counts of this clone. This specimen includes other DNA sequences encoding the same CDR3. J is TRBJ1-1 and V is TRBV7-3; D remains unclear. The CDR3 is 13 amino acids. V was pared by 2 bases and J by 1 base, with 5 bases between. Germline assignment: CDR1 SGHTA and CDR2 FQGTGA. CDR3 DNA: TGTGCCAGCAGCTTAGCACAGAACACTGAAGCTTTCTTT. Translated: CASSLAQNTEAFF.

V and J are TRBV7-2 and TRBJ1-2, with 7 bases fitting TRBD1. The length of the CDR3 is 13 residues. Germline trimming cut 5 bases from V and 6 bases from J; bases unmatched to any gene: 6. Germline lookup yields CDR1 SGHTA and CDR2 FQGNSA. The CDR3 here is CASSRGLKDGYTF. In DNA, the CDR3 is TGTGCCAGCAGCAGGGGGCTCAAAGATGGCTACACCTTC.

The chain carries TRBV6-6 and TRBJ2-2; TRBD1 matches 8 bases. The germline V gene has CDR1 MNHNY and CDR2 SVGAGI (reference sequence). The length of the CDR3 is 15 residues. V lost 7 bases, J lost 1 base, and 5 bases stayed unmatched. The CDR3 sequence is CASTYTGGNTGELFF. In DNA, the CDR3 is TGTGCCAGCACTTATACAGGGGGGAACACCGGGGAGCTGTTTTTT.

This CDR3 reads CASSRSADQPQHF. The CDR3, as DNA: TGTGCCAGCAGTAGATCAGCGGATCAGCCCCAGCATTTT. The rearrangement links TRBV6-5 to TRBJ1-5, with D hard to call. The ends were cut back, 5 bases at V and 5 bases at J, with 10 bases in the middle. Germline loops: CDR1 MNHEY, CDR2 SVGAGI. This CDR3 is 13 amino acids long.

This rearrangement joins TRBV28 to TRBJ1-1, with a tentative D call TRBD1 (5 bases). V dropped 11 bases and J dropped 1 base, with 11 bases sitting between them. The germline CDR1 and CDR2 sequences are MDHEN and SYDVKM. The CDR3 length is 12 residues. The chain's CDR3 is CAGKGANTEAFF. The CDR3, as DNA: TGTGCCGGAAAAGGGGCGAACACTGAAGCTTTCTTT.

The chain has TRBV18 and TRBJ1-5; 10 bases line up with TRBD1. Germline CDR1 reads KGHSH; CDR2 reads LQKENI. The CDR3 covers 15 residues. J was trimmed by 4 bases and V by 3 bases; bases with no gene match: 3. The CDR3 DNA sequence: TGTGCCAGCTCACCCGACAGGGGGCAGAATCAGCCCCAGCATTTT. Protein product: CASSPDRGQNQPQHF.

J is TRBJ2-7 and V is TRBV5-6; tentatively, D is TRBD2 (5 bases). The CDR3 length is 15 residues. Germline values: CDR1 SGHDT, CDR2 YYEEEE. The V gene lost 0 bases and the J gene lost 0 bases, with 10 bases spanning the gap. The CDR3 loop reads CASSLEIAHSYEQYF. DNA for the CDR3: TGTGCCAGCAGCTTGGAAATAGCGCACTCCTACGAGCAGTACTTC.

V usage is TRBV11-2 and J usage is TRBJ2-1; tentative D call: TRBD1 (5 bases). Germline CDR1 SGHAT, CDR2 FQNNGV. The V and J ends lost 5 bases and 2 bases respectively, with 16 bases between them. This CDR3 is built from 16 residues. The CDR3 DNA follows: TGTGCCAGCAGCCGAAAAGGGGCGATGCCCTACAATGAGCAGTTCTTC. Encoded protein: CASSRKGAMPYNEQFF.

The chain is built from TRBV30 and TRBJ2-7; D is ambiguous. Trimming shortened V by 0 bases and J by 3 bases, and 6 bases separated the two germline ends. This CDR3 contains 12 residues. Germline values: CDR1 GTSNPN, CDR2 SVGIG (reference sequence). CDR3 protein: CAWSVHVYEQYF. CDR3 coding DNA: TGTGCCTGGAGTGTACACGTCTACGAGCAGTACTTC.

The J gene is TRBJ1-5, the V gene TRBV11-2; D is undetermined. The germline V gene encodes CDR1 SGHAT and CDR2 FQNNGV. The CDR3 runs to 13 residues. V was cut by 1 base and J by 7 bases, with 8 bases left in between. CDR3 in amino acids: CASSLGTKQPQHF. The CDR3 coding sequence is TGTGCCAGCAGCTTAGGCACTAAACAGCCCCAGCATTTT. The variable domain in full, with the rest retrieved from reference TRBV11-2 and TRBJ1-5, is EAGVAQSPRYKIIEKRQSVAFWCNPISGHATLYWYQQILGQGPKLLIQFQNNGVVDDSQLPKDRFSAERLKGVDSTLKIQPAKLEDSAVYLCASSLGTKQPQHFGDGTRLSIL.

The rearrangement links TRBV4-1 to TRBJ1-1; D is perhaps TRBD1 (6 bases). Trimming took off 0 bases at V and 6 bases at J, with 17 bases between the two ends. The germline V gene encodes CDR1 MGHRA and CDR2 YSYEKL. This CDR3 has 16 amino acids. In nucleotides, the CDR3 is TGCGCCAGCAGCCAAGAGACTATCCAGGGGCGAGCTGAAGCTTTCTTT. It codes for CASSQETIQGRAEAFF.

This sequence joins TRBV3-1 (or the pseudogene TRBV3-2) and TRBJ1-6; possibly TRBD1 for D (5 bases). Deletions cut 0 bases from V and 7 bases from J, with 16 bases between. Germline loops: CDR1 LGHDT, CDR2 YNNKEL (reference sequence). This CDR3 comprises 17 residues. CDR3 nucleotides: TGTGCCAGCAGCCAAGATCGGGCAGGGATCGGCAATTCACCCCTCCACTTT. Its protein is CASSQDRAGIGNSPLHF.

CDR3 region: CASSLQFSSYNEQFF. In DNA form, the CDR3 reads TGTGCCAGCAGTCTACAGTTTTCCTCCTACAATGAGCAGTTCTTC. The gene calls are TRBV6-5 and TRBJ2-1; D uncertain. Trimming took 5 bases from V and 0 from J, leaving 11 bases between them. The CDR3 totals 15 residues. Germline lookup yields CDR1 MNHEY and CDR2 SVGAGI.

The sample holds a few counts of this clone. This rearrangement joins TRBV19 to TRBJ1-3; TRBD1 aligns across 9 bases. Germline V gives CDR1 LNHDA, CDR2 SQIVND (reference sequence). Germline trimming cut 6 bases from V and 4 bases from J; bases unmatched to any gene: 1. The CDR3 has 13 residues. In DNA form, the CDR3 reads TGTGCCAGTAGGACAGGGGGAGGAAACACCATATATTTT. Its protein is CASRTGGGNTIYF.

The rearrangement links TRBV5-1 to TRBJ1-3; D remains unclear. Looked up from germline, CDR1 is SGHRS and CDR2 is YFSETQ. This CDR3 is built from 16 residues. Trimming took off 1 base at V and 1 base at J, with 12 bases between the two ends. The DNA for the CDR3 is TGCGCCAGCAGCTTGTATATTGCAGGTTCTGGAAACACCATATATTTT. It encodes CASSLYIAGSGNTIYF.

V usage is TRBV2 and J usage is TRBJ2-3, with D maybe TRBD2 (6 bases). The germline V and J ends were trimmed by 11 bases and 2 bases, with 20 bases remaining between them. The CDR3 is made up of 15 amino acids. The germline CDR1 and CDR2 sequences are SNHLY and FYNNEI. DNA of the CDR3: TGTGCCCTCCTGGGAGGCTTGGGTTTCACAGATACGCAGTATTTT. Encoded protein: CALLGGLGFTDTQYF.

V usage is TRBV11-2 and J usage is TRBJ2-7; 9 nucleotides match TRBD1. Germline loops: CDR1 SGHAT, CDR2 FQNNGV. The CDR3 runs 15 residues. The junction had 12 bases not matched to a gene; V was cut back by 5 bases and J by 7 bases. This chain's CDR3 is CASSLTPGQGREQYF. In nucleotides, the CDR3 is TGTGCCAGCAGCCTTACACCGGGACAGGGTCGGGAGCAGTACTTC.

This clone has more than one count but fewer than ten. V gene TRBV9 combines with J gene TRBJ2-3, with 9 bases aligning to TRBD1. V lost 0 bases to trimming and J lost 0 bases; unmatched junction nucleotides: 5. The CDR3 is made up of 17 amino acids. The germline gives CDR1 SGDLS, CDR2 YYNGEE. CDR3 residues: CASSVEGGTGSTDTQYF. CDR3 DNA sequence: TGTGCCAGCAGCGTAGAAGGGGGGACAGGGAGCACAGATACGCAGTATTTT.

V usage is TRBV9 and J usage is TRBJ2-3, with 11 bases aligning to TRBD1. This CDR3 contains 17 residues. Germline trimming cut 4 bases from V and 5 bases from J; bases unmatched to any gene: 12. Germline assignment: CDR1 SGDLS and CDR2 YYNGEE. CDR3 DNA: TGTGCCAGCAGCTCCGAACCCGGGACAGGGGGGGAAGATACGCAGTATTTT. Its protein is CASSSEPGTGGEDTQYF.

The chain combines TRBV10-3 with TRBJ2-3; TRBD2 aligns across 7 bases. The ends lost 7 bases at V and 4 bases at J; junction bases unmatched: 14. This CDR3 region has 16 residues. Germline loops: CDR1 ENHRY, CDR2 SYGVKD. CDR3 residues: CAITETSGVGPDTQYF. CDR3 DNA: TGTGCCATCACCGAGACCAGCGGGGTGGGGCCAGATACGCAGTATTTT.

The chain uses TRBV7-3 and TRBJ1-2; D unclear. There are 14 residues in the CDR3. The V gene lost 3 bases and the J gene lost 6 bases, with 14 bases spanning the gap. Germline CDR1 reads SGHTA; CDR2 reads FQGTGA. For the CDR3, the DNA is TGTGCCAGCAGCTTGGGTAGTGGGCAGAATGGCTACACCTTC. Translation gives CASSLGSGQNGYTF.

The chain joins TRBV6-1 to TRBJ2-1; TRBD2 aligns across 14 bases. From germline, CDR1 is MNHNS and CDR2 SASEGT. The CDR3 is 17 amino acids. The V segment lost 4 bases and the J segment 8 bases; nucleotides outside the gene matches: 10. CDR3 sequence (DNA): TGTGCCAGCAGTGCCGGGACTAGCGGGGGCATAGGGTATGAGCAGTTCTTC. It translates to CASSAGTSGGIGYEQFF.

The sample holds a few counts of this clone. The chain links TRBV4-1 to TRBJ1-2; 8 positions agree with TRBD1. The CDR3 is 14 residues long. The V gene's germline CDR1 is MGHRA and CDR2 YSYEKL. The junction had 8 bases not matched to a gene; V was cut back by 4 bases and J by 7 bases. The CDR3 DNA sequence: TGCGCCAGCAGCCCGGTCGGGACAGGATTTGGCTACACCTTC. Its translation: CASSPVGTGFGYTF.

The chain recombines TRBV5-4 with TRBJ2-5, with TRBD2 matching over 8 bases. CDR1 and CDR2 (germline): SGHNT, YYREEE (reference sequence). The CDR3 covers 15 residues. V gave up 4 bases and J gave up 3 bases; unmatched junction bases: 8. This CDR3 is CASSRTSSDEETQYF. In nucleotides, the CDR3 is TGTGCCAGCAGCAGGACTAGCTCCGACGAAGAGACCCAGTACTTC.

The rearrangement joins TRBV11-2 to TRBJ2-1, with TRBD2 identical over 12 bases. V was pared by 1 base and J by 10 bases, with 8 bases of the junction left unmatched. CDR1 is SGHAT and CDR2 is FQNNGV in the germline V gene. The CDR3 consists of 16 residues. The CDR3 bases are TGTGCCAGCAGCTTAGGAGCTAGCGGGGGGGCCGAAGAGCAGTTCTTC. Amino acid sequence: CASSLGASGGAEEQFF.